Presented here are 28 T cell receptor beta chains from one specimen sequenced in a study of cytomegalovirus exposure and HLA in healthy donors. PCR used 60 Vbeta primers and 13 Jbeta primers. Using immunoSEQ multiplex PCR, the repertoire was profiled, and TCRdb retains in-frame clones only, with some absent. The sample carries some 150,000 clones, approximately 80% recorded once. Material: PBMCs. Receptors were obtained from a man aged 18 to 30 in good health and CMV-seropositive.

The chain links TRBV6-6 to TRBJ1-6; a weak D match, TRBD1 (6 bases). V was shortened by 6 bases and J by 1 base, with 10 bases between the two germline ends. Germline lookup yields CDR1 MNHNY and CDR2 SVGAGI (reference sequence). The CDR3 covers 15 residues. The CDR3 loop is CASRETGSYNSPLHF. Written as DNA, the CDR3 is TGTGCCAGCAGAGAAACAGGGTCCTATAATTCACCCCTCCACTTT.

V is TRBV29-1 and J is TRBJ2-2, with TRBD2 as a possible D gene (6 bases). The CDR3 covers 16 residues. From germline, CDR1 is SQVTM and CDR2 ANQGSEA. Trimming removed 4 bases from V and 4 bases from J, with 19 bases in between. CDR3 nucleotides: TGCAGCGTTGCGCCCCCCGGAGGGAGACGCACCGGGGAGCTGTTTTTT. Translation gives CSVAPPGGRRTGELFF.

The rearrangement links TRBV4-2 to TRBJ1-2; 7 nucleotides align to TRBD1. The CDR3 length is 16 residues. The germline CDR1 and CDR2 sequences are LGHNA and YNFKEQ. The V and J ends lost 4 bases and 4 bases, in that order; junction bases with no gene match: 12. In DNA form, the CDR3 reads TGTGCCAGCAGCCCCCAAGTCCAGGGGGGAGTCTATGGCTACACCTTC. Amino acid sequence: CASSPQVQGGVYGYTF.

The CDR3 DNA reads as TGTGCCAGTAGTATAGATTATTTACAGGGGCCAGCTTTCTTT. Protein product: CASSIDYLQGPAFF. The chain has TRBV19 and TRBJ1-1, with 7 positions matching TRBD1. CDR1 is LNHDA, CDR2 SQIVND, per germline (reference sequence). CDR3 length: 14 residues. The V and J ends lost 0 bases and 10 bases, in that order; junction bases with no gene match: 8.

This clone was recorded once. The chain uses TRBV6-5 and TRBJ1-1; D call uncertain. CDR3 size: 13 residues. With 2 bases removed from V and 2 bases from J, the gap between germline ends came to 6 bases. Germline V gives CDR1 MNHEY, CDR2 SVGAGI. The CDR3 here is CASSYASNTEAFF. DNA of the CDR3: TGTGCCAGCAGTTACGCCAGTAACACTGAAGCTTTCTTT.

CDR3 sequence: CASSLGGGEADTQYF. The DNA of the CDR3 is TGTGCCAGCAGCCTCGGGGGGGGTGAGGCAGATACGCAGTATTTT. The J gene is TRBJ2-3, the V gene TRBV2, with 8 bases that match TRBD2. CDR3 length: 15 residues. V lost 6 bases, J lost 4 bases, and 9 bases stayed unmatched. Germline CDR1 reads SNHLY; CDR2 reads FYNNEI.

This clone was seen a few times. V gene TRBV14 combines with J gene TRBJ2-1; no clear D gene. The V end lost 2 bases, the J end lost 6 bases, and 5 bases lay between the germline ends. Germline V gene data show CDR1 as SGHDN and CDR2 as FVKESK. The CDR3 spans 12 residues. The chain's CDR3 is CASSQWPNEQFF. The CDR3, as DNA: TGTGCCAGCAGCCAATGGCCCAATGAGCAGTTCTTC.

This clone occurred once. The J gene is TRBJ1-2, the V gene TRBV29-1; TRBD1 matches 9 bases. CDR1 is SQVTM, CDR2 ANQGSEA, per germline. The trim removed 6 bases at V and 3 bases at J, leaving 5 bases unmatched. The CDR3 spans 13 residues. CDR3 bases: TGCAGCGTCCAGAGGACAGGGGACTATGGCTACACCTTC. This codes for CSVQRTGDYGYTF.

This clone was counted between two and nine times. This chain links TRBV7-2 with TRBJ1-5; 7 nucleotides line up with TRBD1. The CDR3 contains 14 residues. With 5 bases clipped from V and 7 bases from J, the junction kept 8 bases outside the gene matches. CDR1 is SGHTA, CDR2 FQGNSA, per germline. The CDR3 region is CASSPGQVGQPQHF. In DNA form, the CDR3 reads TGTGCCAGCAGCCCCGGACAGGTCGGACAGCCCCAGCATTTT.

This chain joins TRBV2 and TRBJ2-1; TRBD1 aligns across 11 bases. Germline trimming cut 3 bases from V and 8 bases from J; bases unmatched to any gene: 6. The CDR3 consists of 15 residues. The germline CDR1 and CDR2 sequences are SNHLY and FYNNEI. The CDR3 region has the DNA TGTGCCAGCAGTGATTGGACAGGGGGCTTGGATGAGCAGTTCTTC. Protein product: CASSDWTGGLDEQFF.

The chain joins TRBV4-3 to TRBJ2-3, with TRBD1 identical over 7 bases. There are 15 residues in the CDR3. V trimming: 3 bases; J trimming: 1 base; junction bases outside the gene matches: 4. The V gene's germline CDR1 is LGHNA and CDR2 YSLEER. CDR3 coding DNA: TGCGCCAGCAGCCATCACAGGGGACGCACAGATACGCAGTATTTT. Its translation is CASSHHRGRTDTQYF.

This clone was recorded a few times. The chain uses TRBV19 and TRBJ1-1; D possibly corresponds to TRBD1 (6 bases). V lost 8 bases and J lost 1, with 14 bases in between. The CDR3 sequence is 14 residues long. Germline V gives CDR1 LNHDA, CDR2 SQIVND (reference sequence). DNA of the CDR3: TGTGCCAGTGGCCCTTTACAGGGGAACACTGAAGCTTTCTTT. It is translated as CASGPLQGNTEAFF.

The V call is TRBV5-4, the J call TRBJ2-2; D might be TRBD2 (6 bases). CDR1 SGHNT and CDR2 YYREEE come from the germline V gene (reference sequence). CDR3 length: 16 amino acids. Trimming stripped 0 bases from V and 6 bases from J, with 15 bases between. The CDR3 sequence: CASSLAGRNPAGELFF. Written as DNA, the CDR3 is TGTGCCAGCAGCTTGGCCGGGAGAAACCCGGCCGGGGAGCTGTTTTTT.

The chain employs TRBV20-1 and TRBJ1-6, with D hard to call. The CDR3 length is 11 residues. CDR1 is DFQATT and CDR2 is SNEGSKA in the germline V gene (reference sequence). Trimming stripped 3 bases from V and 10 bases from J, with 7 bases between. Here the CDR3 reads CSASAQSPLHF. The CDR3 DNA reads TGCAGTGCTAGCGCACAATCACCCCTCCACTTT.

The chain couples TRBV21-1 to TRBJ2-7; the D call in the table, TRBD2, was not verified against the DNA. TRBV21-1 is described as a pseudogene. The CDR3 spans 12 residues. Here the CDR3 DNA reads TGTGCCACCCCGGGAGGTATCTACGAGCAGTACTTC. Translated: CATPGGIYEQYF.

V usage is TRBV7-2 and J usage is TRBJ1-5, with D unresolved. The V end lost 3 bases, the J end lost 6 bases, and 6 bases lay between the germline ends. The CDR3 totals 12 residues. The germline gives CDR1 SGHTA, CDR2 FQGNSA. CDR3 DNA: TGTGCCAGCAGCTTGCGAGGTCAGCCCCAGCATTTT. This translates into CASSLRGQPQHF. Looking up the rest from reference TRBV7-2 and TRBJ1-5 gives the full variable domain: GAGVSQSPSNKVTEKGKDVELRCDPISGHTALYWYRQSLGQGLEFLIYFQGNSAPDKSGLPSDRFSAERTGGSVSTLTIQRTQQEDSAVYLCASSLRGQPQHFGDGTRLSIL.

This clone was seen a handful of times. CDR3 region: CASSGLAGRSYNEQFF. CDR3 in DNA: TGTGCCAGCAGTGGACTAGCGGGACGGTCCTACAATGAGCAGTTCTTC. The chain is built from TRBV6-4 and TRBJ2-1; the match to TRBD2 covers 11 bases. Germline V gene lookup returns CDR1 MRHNA and CDR2 SNTAGT. V lost 4 bases to trimming and J lost 1 base; unmatched junction nucleotides: 3. This CDR3 has 16 amino acids.

To note about this clone: At one of its ends the junction is not consistent with the germline gene, which may arise from a read error. The rearrangement uses TRBV6-1 and TRBJ2-6, with D tentatively TRBD1 (5 bases). The CDR3 extends over 15 amino acids. CDR1 is MNHNS and CDR2 is SASEGT in the germline V gene. The CDR3 loop reads CATIDVYSGANGLTF. DNA for the CDR3: TGTGCCACAATAGACGTATACTCTGGGGCCAACGGCCTGACTTTC.

This clone was seen more than once but under ten times. The chain employs TRBV4-3 and TRBJ2-2; 7 nucleotides line up with TRBD1. Per the germline V gene, CDR1 is LGHNA and CDR2 is YSLEER. The CDR3 totals 17 residues. V was pared by 1 base and J by 5 bases, with 10 bases of the junction left unmatched. DNA of the CDR3: TGCGCCAGCAGCCAAGGTTTAAGCTACAGGGGAACCGGGGAGCTGTTTTTT. This gives the protein CASSQGLSYRGTGELFF.

This clone was picked up a small number of times. V and J are TRBV9 and TRBJ2-2; D is perhaps TRBD1 (7 bases). CDR3 length: 16 residues. The V and J ends lost 3 bases and 5 bases respectively, with 17 bases between them. Germline-derived CDR1 and CDR2 are SGDLS and YYNGEE. The CDR3 DNA reads TGTGCCAGCAGCGGGGCTGGGCAGGGGGGAACCGGGGAGCTGTTTTTT. This encodes CASSGAGQGGTGELFF.

V gene TRBV6-5 combines with J gene TRBJ2-7; TRBD1 aligns across 9 bases. The CDR3 totals 14 residues. Germline trimming cut 5 bases from V and 5 bases from J; bases unmatched to any gene: 7. The germline V gene has CDR1 MNHEY and CDR2 SVGAGI. The chain's CDR3 is CASSQRTGEDEQYF. In DNA, the CDR3 is TGTGCCAGCAGTCAACGGACAGGGGAGGACGAGCAGTACTTC.

This chain links TRBV7-3 with TRBJ2-3; 7 bases are a match to TRBD2. The length of the CDR3 is 14 residues. CDR1 is SGHTA and CDR2 is FQGTGA in the germline V gene. With V trimmed by 1 base and J by 4 bases, 2 bases remained unmatched. CDR3 bases: TGTGCCAGCAGCTTAAACGGACTAGCAGATACGCAGTATTTT. It specifies CASSLNGLADTQYF.

V and J are TRBV27 and TRBJ1-5, with 7 bases matching TRBD1. CDR1 and CDR2 from the germline V gene are MNHEY and SMNVEV (reference sequence). V shed 7 bases, J shed 6 bases, and the junction held 6 bases outside the gene matches. This CDR3 is 13 amino acids long. CDR3 nucleotides: TGTGCCAGCACAGGGGGAGTAGGTCAGCCCCAGCATTTT. Its protein product is CASTGGVGQPQHF.

The V call is TRBV19, the J call TRBJ2-1; TRBD1 aligns across 9 bases. Germline CDR1 reads LNHDA; CDR2 reads SQIVND (reference sequence). The CDR3 spans 15 residues. V shed 6 bases and J 2 bases; nucleotides not matched to a gene: 5. The CDR3 reads CASSPGQGPYNEQFF. Written as DNA, the CDR3 is TGTGCCAGTAGCCCAGGACAGGGGCCCTACAATGAGCAGTTCTTC.

V and J are TRBV19 and TRBJ2-1; tentative D call: TRBD1 (6 bases). Germline V gene sequence: CDR1 LNHDA, CDR2 SQIVND (reference sequence). The CDR3 sequence is 15 residues long. V lost 3 bases, J lost 0 bases, and 9 bases lay in between. The CDR3 DNA reads as TGTGCCAGTAGTATGGGGGCGGGCTCCTACAATGAGCAGTTCTTC. Its translation: CASSMGAGSYNEQFF.

The CDR3 is CASSLDGNGYTF. CDR3 coding DNA: TGTGCCAGCAGCTTAGACGGGAATGGCTACACCTTC. The gene calls are TRBV7-8 and TRBJ1-2, with unresolved D. The CDR3 extends over 12 amino acids. CDR1 is SGHVS and CDR2 is FQNEAQ in the germline V gene. Deletions cut 1 base from V and 6 bases from J, with 6 bases between.

The rearrangement links TRBV19 to TRBJ2-7, with TRBD1 matching 9 bases. The CDR3 length is 14 residues. Per the germline V gene, CDR1 is LNHDA and CDR2 is SQIVND (reference sequence). Trimming at V came to 7 bases and at J to 3 bases, leaving 7 bases not matched to a gene. DNA of the CDR3: TGTGCCAGTACCGTCGGGACAGGGCTCTACGAGCAGTACTTC. Translation: CASTVGTGLYEQYF.

The chain couples TRBV19 to TRBJ1-3; possible D gene TRBD1, 5 bases. The CDR3 totals 16 residues. Germline lookup yields CDR1 LNHDA and CDR2 SQIVND (reference sequence). With 3 bases removed from V and 4 bases from J, the gap between germline ends came to 16 bases. CDR3 sequence reads: CASSMSGGTTGNTIYF. Here the CDR3 DNA reads TGTGCCAGTAGTATGTCCGGGGGAACGACAGGAAACACCATATATTTT.